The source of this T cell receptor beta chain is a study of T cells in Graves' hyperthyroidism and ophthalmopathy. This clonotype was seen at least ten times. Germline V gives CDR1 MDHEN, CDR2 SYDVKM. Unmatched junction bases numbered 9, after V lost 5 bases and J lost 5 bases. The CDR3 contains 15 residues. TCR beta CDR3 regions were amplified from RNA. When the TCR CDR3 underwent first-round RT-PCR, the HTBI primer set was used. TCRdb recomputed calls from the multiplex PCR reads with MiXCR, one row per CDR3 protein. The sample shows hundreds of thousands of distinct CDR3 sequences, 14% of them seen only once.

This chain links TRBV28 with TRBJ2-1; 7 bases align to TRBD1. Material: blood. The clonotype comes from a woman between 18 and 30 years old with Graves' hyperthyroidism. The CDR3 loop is CASSLPTGTNNEQFF. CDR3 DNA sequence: TGTGCCAGCAGTCTACCGACAGGGACGAACAATGAGCAGTTCTTC.